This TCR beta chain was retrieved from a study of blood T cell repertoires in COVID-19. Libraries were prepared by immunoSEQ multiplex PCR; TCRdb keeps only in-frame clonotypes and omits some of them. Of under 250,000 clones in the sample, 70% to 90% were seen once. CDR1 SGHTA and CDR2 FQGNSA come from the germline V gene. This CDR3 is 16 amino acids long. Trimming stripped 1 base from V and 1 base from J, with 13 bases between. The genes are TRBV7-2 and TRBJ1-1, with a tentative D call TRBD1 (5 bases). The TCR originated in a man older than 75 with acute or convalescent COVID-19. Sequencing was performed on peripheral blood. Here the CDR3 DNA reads TGTGCCAGCAGCTTAGTCGATGGGGCGCGGAACACTGAAGCTTTCTTT. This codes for CASSLVDGARNTEAFF.